This T cell receptor (beta chain) was observed in a study of neurological immune-mediated disorders. Study-wide points: Private repertoires in all groups were suggested by the finding that expanded clones across subjects shared no CDR3 amino acid sequences.

The unsorted libraries originated from 2 million PBMCs kept at -80 C. This CDR3 contains 12 residues. The ends were cut back, 4 bases at V and 2 bases at J, with 4 bases in the middle. Germline CDR1 is SNHLY and CDR2 is FYNNEI. This clonotype appeared a few times. Its antigen is undetermined. The authors produced cDNA by 5'RACE using 10-nucleotide random UMIs. MiXCR, applied by TCRdb to the 5' RACE reads, yields one record per CDR3 protein. The table lists roughly 45,000 distinct CDR3 sequences, around 3.3% of them singletons, with roughly 15% in the top ten. The sequencing input was PBMCs. This chain uses TRBV2 with TRBJ2-3; D unresolved. The source of this sequence is a woman between 50 and 59 years old with multiple sclerosis. The CDR3 loop is CASSGTTDTQYF. CDR3 bases: TGTGCCAGCAGTGGGACCACAGATACGCAGTATTTT.